These T cell receptor beta chains were read from a single sample in a study of CD8 T cells in Susac syndrome. From the immunoSEQ multiplex PCR reads, TCRdb called clonotypes with MiXCR, one entry per CDR3 protein. The repertoire includes just over 300,000 distinct CDR3 sequences, about 90% of them detected once, and roughly 0.064% sits in the top ten. Sequences were obtained from CD4+ T cells from PBMCs. Receptor source: a human donor with multiple sclerosis. Both conserved end residues are part of each CDR3. D genes are given only for firm matches. Not all rows give a size; the values are once, few, many and, for expanded clones, a class.

v_gene	d_gene	j_gene	abundance	CDR3aa	CDR3nt
TRBV30	-	TRBJ1-1	-	CAWKAWAGNTEAFF	TGTGCCTGGAAAGCCTGGGCGGGGAACACTGAAGCTTTCTTT
TRBV6-2/TRBV6-3	TRBD1	TRBJ2-5	-	CASGSWKGQEKISATQYF	TGTGCCAGCGGCTCTTGGAAGGGACAGGAGAAGATTAGTGCGACCCAGTACTTC
TRBV11-3	TRBD1	TRBJ2-2	-	CASSLGYARGTNTGELFF	TGTGCCAGCAGCTTAGGTTACGCCAGGGGGACGAACACCGGGGAGCTGTTTTTT
TRBV5-4	TRBD2	TRBJ2-7	-	CASSLGLADYEQYF	TGTGCCAGCAGCCTCGGACTAGCGGACTACGAGCAGTACTTC
TRBV12-3/TRBV12-4	-	TRBJ1-1	-	CASSFWQENTEAFF	TGTGCCAGCAGTTTTTGGCAGGAGAACACTGAAGCTTTCTTT
TRBV6-1	TRBD2	TRBJ2-7	-	CASSDTSGGLYEQYF	TGTGCCAGCAGTGATACTAGCGGGGGACTCTACGAGCAGTACTTC
TRBV7-2	TRBD2	TRBJ2-2	once	CASSLILAGNTGELFF	TGTGCCAGCAGCTTAATTCTAGCGGGGAACACCGGGGAGCTGTTTTTT
TRBV12-3/TRBV12-4	-	TRBJ2-5	few	CASRSGETQYF	TGTGCCAGCCGCAGCGGGGAGACCCAGTACTTC
TRBV4-1	TRBD1	TRBJ1-4	-	CASSQGQGVREKLFF	TGCGCCAGCAGCCAAGGACAGGGGGTACGGGAAAAACTGTTTTTT
TRBV29-1	-	TRBJ2-7	-	CSVESGFYEQYF	TGCAGCGTTGAATCAGGGTTCTACGAGCAGTACTTC
TRBV7-3	-	TRBJ2-5	-	CASSLAPGETQYF	TGTGCCAGCAGCCTAGCTCCCGGGGAGACCCAGTACTTC
TRBV6-6	-	TRBJ1-5	-	CASSLLGGERGQPQHF	TGTGCCAGCAGCCTTTTGGGGGGGGAGAGGGGGCAGCCCCAGCATTTT
TRBV9	-	TRBJ2-3	-	CASSVGQGSLTDTQYF	TGTGCCAGCAGCGTAGGTCAGGGCAGCCTCACAGATACGCAGTATTTT
TRBV7-9	-	TRBJ1-6	-	CASSLDTYNSPLHF	TGTGCCAGCAGCTTGGATACCTATAATTCACCCCTCCACTTT
TRBV18	TRBD1	TRBJ2-7	-	CASSRDRNGYEQYF	TGTGCCAGCTCCCGGGACAGGAACGGCTACGAGCAGTACTTC
TRBV7-8	TRBD1	TRBJ2-7	-	CASSLTGTGPYEQYF	TGTGCCAGCAGCTTAACCGGGACAGGGCCCTACGAGCAGTACTTC
TRBV20-1	TRBD2	TRBJ2-5	-	CSARVPLAGGYQETQYF	TGCAGTGCTAGGGTCCCCTTAGCGGGGGGATATCAAGAGACCCAGTACTTC
TRBV20-1	-	TRBJ2-7	-	CSARRGRAYEQYF	TGCAGTGCTAGGCGGGGAAGAGCCTACGAGCAGTACTTC
TRBV7-9	-	TRBJ2-3	-	CASSRYGGTDTQYF	TGTGCCAGCAGCCGGTACGGGGGCACAGATACGCAGTATTTT
TRBV29-1	-	TRBJ2-1	-	CSVPGWQTTRGEQFF	TGCAGCGTCCCAGGTTGGCAGACAACAAGGGGTGAGCAGTTCTTC
TRBV7-2	TRBD2	TRBJ2-2	-	CASSLAAGGPQRELFF	TGTGCCAGCAGCTTAGCCGCGGGAGGTCCACAGAGGGAGCTGTTTTTT
TRBV6-2/TRBV6-3	-	TRBJ2-7	-	CASSYGQGPYEQYF	TGTGCCAGCAGTTACGGGCAGGGCCCCTACGAGCAGTACTTC
TRBV6-1	-	TRBJ1-1	-	CAGSIQGGRTEAFF	TGTGCCGGCAGTATACAGGGAGGTAGGACTGAAGCTTTCTTT
TRBV7-9	-	TRBJ2-7	-	CASRGDLRGKQYF	TGTGCCAGCAGGGGGGACCTACGCGGGAAGCAGTACTTC
TRBV27	TRBD1	TRBJ1-1	-	CASSLDRGRVAEAFF	TGTGCCAGCAGTTTGGACAGGGGGCGCGTCGCTGAAGCTTTCTTT
TRBV5-5	-	TRBJ2-5	-	CASSLILTQQETQYF	TGTGCCAGCAGCTTGATTTTGACCCAACAAGAGACCCAGTACTTC
TRBV20-1	-	TRBJ2-7	-	CSARTHEQYF	TGCAGTGCTAGGACCCACGAGCAGTACTTC
TRBV5-6	TRBD1	TRBJ2-5	-	CASSRYRGGGLETQYF	TGTGCCAGCAGCCGGTACAGGGGCGGAGGATTAGAGACCCAGTACTTC
TRBV20-1	TRBD1	TRBJ1-6	-	CSARDGGQGFSPLHF	TGCAGTGCTAGAGATGGGGGACAGGGGTTTTCACCCCTCCACTTT
TRBV18	-	TRBJ2-5	-	CASSPGAAMETQYF	TGTGCCAGCTCACCGGGGGCCGCGATGGAGACCCAGTACTTC
TRBV4-1	TRBD1	TRBJ2-1	-	CASSQLGQGWNEQFF	TGCGCCAGCAGCCAACTGGGACAGGGGTGGAATGAGCAGTTCTTC
TRBV11-3	-	TRBJ2-1	-	CASSLDGGSGNEQFF	TGTGCCAGCAGCTTAGATGGGGGTTCCGGCAATGAGCAGTTCTTC
TRBV12-3/TRBV12-4	-	TRBJ2-1	-	CASSLGDSTYNEQFF	TGTGCCAGCAGTTTAGGGGACTCCACCTACAATGAGCAGTTCTTC
TRBV7-2	TRBD2	TRBJ2-7	-	CASSWGTSGYEQYF	TGTGCCAGCAGCTGGGGGACTAGCGGATACGAGCAGTACTTC
TRBV10-3	-	TRBJ1-1	-	CAISESPRSTEAFF	TGTGCCATCAGTGAGTCGCCAAGAAGCACTGAAGCTTTCTTT
TRBV5-5	TRBD2	TRBJ2-5	-	CASSLSASGRRWETQYF	TGTGCCAGCAGCTTGTCCGCTAGCGGGAGAAGATGGGAGACCCAGTACTTC
TRBV9	-	TRBJ2-6	once	CASSVGLRGAGSRGTGANVLTF	TGTGCCAGCAGCGTAGGACTAAGAGGGGCGGGTTCCCGGGGAACTGGGGCCAACGTCCTGACTTTC
TRBV4-1	-	TRBJ2-1	-	CASSQDLAPRHLSYNEQFF	TGCGCCAGCAGCCAAGATCTCGCTCCAAGACATCTCTCCTACAATGAGCAGTTCTTC
TRBV5-1	-	TRBJ1-1	-	CASSLGATGKTEAFF	TGCGCCAGCAGCTTGGGGGCAACAGGGAAAACTGAAGCTTTCTTT
TRBV11-3	TRBD1	TRBJ2-7	-	CASSPRDRASYEQYF	TGTGCCAGCAGCCCCCGGGACAGGGCCTCCTACGAGCAGTACTTC
TRBV12-3/TRBV12-4	TRBD1	TRBJ1-1	-	CASSFRIPQGPEAFF	TGTGCCAGCAGTTTTCGAATTCCACAGGGGCCTGAAGCTTTCTTT
TRBV10-3	TRBD2	TRBJ2-1	-	CAISESQTSGRYNEQFF	TGTGCCATCAGTGAGTCTCAGACTAGCGGACGCTACAATGAGCAGTTCTTC
TRBV6-4	-	TRBJ2-1	-	CASSDAGGRGSNEQFF	TGTGCCAGCAGTGACGCAGGTGGTCGGGGGAGCAATGAGCAGTTCTTC
TRBV14	TRBD2	TRBJ2-7	-	CASSQRSSGVLPYEQYF	TGTGCCAGCAGCCAAAGGTCTAGCGGGGTCTTACCGTACGAGCAGTACTTC
TRBV6-5	TRBD2	TRBJ2-3	-	CASSYLASGATDTQYF	TGTGCCAGCAGTTACCTCGCTAGCGGGGCCACAGATACGCAGTATTTT
TRBV12-3/TRBV12-4	-	TRBJ1-6	once	CASSGQYNSPLHF	TGTGCCAGCAGCGGACAGTATAATTCACCCCTCCACTTT
TRBV29-1	-	TRBJ1-1	-	CSVVRPEESTEAFF	TGCAGCGTTGTCAGGCCGGAGGAGAGCACTGAAGCTTTCTTT
TRBV19	TRBD1	TRBJ1-1	-	CASSARGTTEAFF	TGTGCCAGTAGTGCCAGGGGGACCACTGAAGCTTTCTTT
TRBV3-1	-	TRBJ1-4	-	CASRTAAGGEKLFF	TGTGCCAGCCGCACAGCCGCGGGCGGTGAAAAACTGTTTTTT
TRBV7-9	TRBD1	TRBJ2-2	-	CASSLSRGTGANTGELFF	TGTGCCAGCAGCTTATCAAGAGGGACAGGGGCGAACACCGGGGAGCTGTTTTTT
TRBV19	-	TRBJ1-5	-	CASSIREMAQHF	TGTGCCAGTAGTATTCGGGAGATGGCCCAGCATTTT
TRBV2	-	TRBJ1-2	-	CASQLGHSGYTF	TGTGCCAGCCAGCTTGGACATTCAGGCTACACCTTC
TRBV30	-	TRBJ1-5	few	CAWSQMGQGYQPQHF	TGTGCCTGGAGCCAAATGGGGCAGGGCTATCAGCCCCAGCATTTT
TRBV6-6	TRBD1	TRBJ1-4	-	CASADGQGADNEKLFF	TGTGCGAGCGCAGATGGGCAGGGGGCTGATAATGAAAAACTGTTTTTT
TRBV6-5	-	TRBJ1-1	-	CASSRTQQGKAFF	TGTGCCAGCAGTCGAACCCAACAGGGTAAAGCTTTCTTT